This TCR beta chain was profiled in a study of technical replicates of blood from a few donors. The table came from immunoSEQ multiplex PCR; TCRdb's copy has only in-frame clones and leaves some out. The data show tens of thousands of clones, 85% to 95% seen once. CDR1 is LGHNA and CDR2 is YNFKEQ in the germline V gene. V was pared by 6 bases and J by 2 bases, with 6 bases of the junction left unmatched. The CDR3 length is 14 residues. The rearrangement links TRBV4-2 to TRBJ1-1, with 7 bases matching TRBD1. The specimen sequenced was T cells isolated from PBMCs. The TCR was taken from a human donor in good health. CDR3 DNA: TGTGCCAGCAGAATCAGGGGGGCTAACACTGAAGCTTTCTTT. Translating gives CASRIRGANTEAFF.